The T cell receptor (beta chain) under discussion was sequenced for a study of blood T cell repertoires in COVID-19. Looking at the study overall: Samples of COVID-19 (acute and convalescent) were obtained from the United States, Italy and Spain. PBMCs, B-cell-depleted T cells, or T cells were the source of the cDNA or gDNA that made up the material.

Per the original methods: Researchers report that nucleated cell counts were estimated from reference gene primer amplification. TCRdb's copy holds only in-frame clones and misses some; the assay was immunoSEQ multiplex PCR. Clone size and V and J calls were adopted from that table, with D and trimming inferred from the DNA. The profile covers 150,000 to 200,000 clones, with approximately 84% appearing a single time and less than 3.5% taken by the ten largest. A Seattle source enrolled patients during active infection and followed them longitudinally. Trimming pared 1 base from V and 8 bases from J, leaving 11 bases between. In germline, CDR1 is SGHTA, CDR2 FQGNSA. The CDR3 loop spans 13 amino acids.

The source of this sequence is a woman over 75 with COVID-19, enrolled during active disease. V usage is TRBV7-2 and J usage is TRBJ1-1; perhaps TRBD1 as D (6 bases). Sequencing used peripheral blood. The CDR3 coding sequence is TGTGCCAGCAGCTTAGATTTCCAGGGGGAAGCTTTCTTT. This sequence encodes CASSLDFQGEAFF.